This TCR beta chain was identified in a study of T cell responses to AZD1222 COVID-19 vaccine. Study-level points and caveats: Seropositive status at baseline applied to only six AZD1222 recipients.

This CDR3 comprises 14 residues. Germline CDR1 reads MNHEY; CDR2 reads SVGAGI. V shed 7 bases, J shed 10 bases, and the junction held 10 bases outside the gene matches. Note on this clone: Its specificity is not known.

The repertoire was sequenced with immunoSEQ multiplex PCR; TCRdb's copy has only in-frame clones and lacks some. The sample comprises tens of thousands of clones, 65% to 80% of which are singletons, and about 25% rests with the top ten. This clonotype originated in an adult who received the MenACWY meningococcal vaccine as a control. Source: peripheral blood, taken 28 days after the second dose of the MenACWY control vaccine. This chain uses TRBV6-5 with TRBJ1-4; 9 nucleotides match TRBD1. CDR3 in amino acids: CASKLAQGQGKLFF. CDR3 in DNA: TGTGCCAGCAAATTAGCCCAGGGACAGGGAAAACTGTTTTTT.